These 23 T cell receptor beta chains were all obtained from the same sample, sequenced in a study of CD8+CD57+ T cells in acquired aplastic anemia. For CDR3 and TCR beta VDJ profiling, genomic DNA was the template used. MiXCR, applied by TCRdb to the reads, yields one record per CDR3 protein. The repertoire includes roughly 420,000 distinct CDR3 sequences, 55% to 75% of them detected once, and under 4.5% sits in the top ten. The sample taken for sequencing was sorted CD4+, CD8+, or CD8+CD57+ T cells (not recorded which) from PBMCs. The receptors originated from a human donor in good health, serving as a control.

Regarding this clonotype: The germline gene is not matched at one end of the junction; a read error may be the cause. This chain uses TRBV7-2 with TRBJ1-2; no definite D call. The length of the CDR3 is 15 residues. The germline V gene has CDR1 SGHTA and CDR2 FQGNSA. The CDR3 loop is CATSNPAQRTYGYTF. In DNA, the CDR3 is TGTGCCACCAGCAACCCCGCCCAGCGAACCTATGGCTACACCTTC.

This clonotype was counted ten times or more. The chain couples TRBV11-3 to TRBJ2-2, with a weak D call TRBD1 (6 bases). There are 14 residues in the CDR3. Germline CDR1 and CDR2: SGHNT and YENEEA. Deletions cut 4 bases from V and 4 bases from J, with 10 bases between. The CDR3: CASSSTGSTGELFF. Written as DNA, the CDR3 is TGTGCCAGCAGCTCGACAGGAAGCACCGGGGAGCTGTTTTTT.

On this clonotype: The CDR3 carries no conserved terminal phenylalanine or tryptophan, so it likely arises from a read error. No DNA is shown, since the ends of the CDR3 on it are uncertain; the CDR3 is the one TCRdb lists. The chain uses TRBV2 and TRBJ1-6; the table's TRBD1 call for D was not verified on the DNA. CDR1 is SNHLY, CDR2 FYNNEI, per germline. The CDR3 length equals 16 residues, ends included. The CDR3 loop is CASSEHRSNTEAFFRH.

In its sample, this clonotype was seen many times. This sequence joins TRBV7-2 and TRBJ2-1; D call uncertain. V was clipped by 2 bases and J by 0 bases, with 17 bases between them. CDR1 is SGHTA, CDR2 FQGNSA, per germline. The CDR3 covers 18 residues. The CDR3 DNA reads TGTGCCAGCAGCTTAATTTCGTGGGCAGTTCGCTCCTACAATGAGCAGTTCTTC. Residues: CASSLISWAVRSYNEQFF. Variable domain in full (rest from reference TRBV7-2 and TRBJ2-1): GAGVSQSPSNKVTEKGKDVELRCDPISGHTALYWYRQSLGQGLEFLIYFQGNSAPDKSGLPSDRFSAERTGGSVSTLTIQRTQQEDSAVYLCASSLISWAVRSYNEQFFGPGTRLTVL.

In the case of this clonotype: Likely a read error: the CDR3 ends without its conserved phenylalanine or tryptophan. The DNA is omitted, as the CDR3 cannot be located on it reliably, and the CDR3 follows TCRdb's listing. Here the CDR3 reads CASSLRPGADTNS. V usage is TRBV7-9 and J usage is TRBJ1-1; the table's D call TRBD1 went unverified against the DNA. The CDR3 spans 13 residues, counting both ends. In germline, CDR1 is SEHNR, CDR2 FQNEAQ (reference sequence).

This clonotype was detected ten times or more. The V gene is TRBV4-3, the J gene TRBJ1-4; D uncertain. V was cut by 0 bases and J by 7 bases, with 12 bases left in between. This CDR3 is 15 amino acids long. Germline assignment: CDR1 LGHNA and CDR2 YSLEER. In nucleotides, the CDR3 is TGCGCCAGCAGCCAAGAAGCTAACGTGGGTGAAAAACTGTTTTTT. This translates into CASSQEANVGEKLFF.

This clonotype occurred many times. This chain links TRBV7-2 with TRBJ1-6; perhaps TRBD1 as D (5 bases). Germline CDR1 SGHTA, CDR2 FQGNSA. V was pared by 2 bases and J by 8 bases, with 16 bases between. This CDR3 has 16 amino acids. The CDR3 nucleotides read TGTGCCAGCAGCTTATTTCCAGGGAGGTTGGATTCACCCCTCCACTTT. The encoded protein is CASSLFPGRLDSPLHF.

As regards this clonotype: Compared with germline, one end of the junction differs, possibly owing to a read error. This chain connects TRBV7-4 to TRBJ1-1, with 7 bases lining up with TRBD1. The J call is uncertain, as TRBJ1-4 better fits the DNA end. The CDR3 contains 14 residues. CDR1 and CDR2 (germline): SGHVT, SQSDAQ. In nucleotides, the CDR3 is TGTGCCAGCAGTTTGGACAGGCATAATGCAAAACTGTTTTTT. It yields the protein CASSLDRHNAKLFF.

The chain has TRBV11-2 and TRBJ2-7; TRBD2 might be the D (6 bases). Germline V gene sequence: CDR1 SGHAT, CDR2 FQNNGV. The CDR3 is 15 amino acids. V lost 0 bases and J 2 bases, leaving 11 bases between the germline ends. The CDR3 reads CASSLDGDWAYEQYF. The CDR3 bases are TGTGCCAGCAGCTTAGATGGGGACTGGGCCTACGAGCAGTACTTC.

As regards this clonotype: Relative to the germline gene, one junction end is altered; a read error may explain this. CDR3 DNA sequence: TGCGCCAGCAGCTTGGATGGGAGATACTACGAGCAGTACTTC. This gives the protein CASSLDGRYYEQYF. This chain connects TRBV7-3 to TRBJ2-7, with a possible D match to TRBD2 (5 bases). The CDR3 sequence is 14 residues long. Germline CDR1 and CDR2: SGHTA and FQGTGA. Filled out from reference TRBV7-3 and TRBJ2-7, the complete variable domain reads GAGVSQTPSNKVTEKGKYVELRCDPISGHTALYWYRQSLGQGPEFLIYFQGTGAADDSGLPNDRFFAVRPEGSVSTLKIQRTERGDSAVYLCASSLDGRYYEQYFGPGTRLTVT.

J is TRBJ2-5 and V is TRBV24-1; D is possibly TRBD1 (5 bases). The V and J ends lost 4 bases and 5 bases respectively, with 16 bases between them. CDR1 is KGHDR, CDR2 SFDVKD, per germline. The CDR3 is made up of 15 amino acids. The CDR3 sequence: CATSDPRVLSETQYF. The CDR3 bases are TGTGCCACCAGTGACCCCAGGGTATTGAGTGAGACCCAGTACTTC.

The chain combines TRBV9 with TRBJ1-5; no clear D gene. The J call is doubtful: the DNA matches TRBJ2-3 better. In germline, CDR1 is SGDLS, CDR2 YYNGEE. The CDR3 is made up of 14 amino acids. The CDR3 spells CASSVWGINHPQYF. In nucleotides, the CDR3 is TGTGCCAGCAGCGTGTGGGGAATAAATCACCCCCAGTATTTT.

CDR3 region: CSANRQSETQYF. CDR3 nucleotide sequence: TGCAGTGCTAACCGACAGTCCGAGACCCAGTACTTC. The chain links TRBV20-1 to TRBJ2-5, with D tentatively TRBD1 (5 bases). Deletions cut 4 bases from V and 5 bases from J, with 11 bases between. CDR3 length equals 12 residues. CDR1 and CDR2 (germline): DFQATT, SNEGSKA (reference sequence).

This chain uses TRBV2 with TRBJ1-2, with D uncertain. The CDR3 contains 13 residues. CDR1 SNHLY and CDR2 FYNNEI come from the germline V gene. With 5 bases removed from V and 12 bases from J, the gap between germline ends came to 19 bases. CDR3 residues: CASSTEQGETHTF. In DNA form, the CDR3 reads TGTGCCAGCAGTACAGAGCAAGGCGAGACCCACACCTTC.

The genes are TRBV7-7 and TRBJ2-5; D is uncertain. Per germline, CDR1 SSHAT and CDR2 FNYEAQ (reference sequence). Trimming removed 6 bases from V and 5 bases from J, with 31 bases in between. This CDR3 contains 19 residues. CDR3 sequence: CASSDFGPAQAYFGETQYF. For the CDR3, the DNA is TGTGCCAGCAGTGATTTTGGCCCGGCGCAGGCATATTTCGGGGAGACCCAGTACTTC.

This clonotype has just a few counts. The gene calls are TRBV25-1 and TRBJ2-7; 7 positions match TRBD1. Germline CDR1 is MGHDK and CDR2 is SYGVNS. This CDR3 is 15 amino acids long. J was trimmed by 0 bases and V by 5 bases; bases with no gene match: 7. CDR3 sequence: CASSQPGQNSYEQYF. CDR3 nucleotide sequence: TGTGCCAGCAGTCAACCGGGACAGAACTCCTACGAGCAGTACTTC.

This clonotype was counted at least ten times. This chain joins TRBV20-1 and TRBJ2-1, with 9 bases aligning to TRBD2. CDR3 size: 16 residues. The J segment lost 6 bases and the V segment lost 1 base, leaving 10 bases of the junction unmatched. Germline CDR1 DFQATT, CDR2 SNEGSKA (reference sequence). Here the CDR3 reads CSARARGAGGFNEQFF. The CDR3 coding sequence is TGCAGTGCTAGAGCGCGGGGAGCGGGGGGTTTCAATGAGCAGTTCTTC.

Remarks on this clonotype: The conserved phenylalanine or tryptophan normally closing the CDR3 is absent here, so this likely arose from a read error. The V gene is TRBV14, the J gene TRBJ1-6; D not certain. Trimming shortened V by 0 bases and J by 10 bases, and 16 bases separated the two germline ends. Germline V gives CDR1 SGHDN, CDR2 FVKESK. The CDR3 sequence is 16 residues long. The CDR3 coding sequence is TGTGCCAGCAGCCAAGATCTCCCGGGAGGTGGATCACCCCTCCACTCT. Protein: CASSQDLPGGGSPLHS.

A remark on this clonotype: One junction end disagrees with the germline gene, perhaps due to a read error. V gene TRBV9 combines with J gene TRBJ2-7; TRBD1 is a possible D gene (5 bases). The CDR3 runs 15 residues. In germline, CDR1 is SGDLS, CDR2 YYNGEE. CDR3 coding DNA: TGTGCCAGCAGCTTAAAGGACACCAGCTCCTACCAGCAGTACTTC. Amino acid sequence: CASSLKDTSSYQQYF.

The chain has TRBV4-1 and TRBJ2-1; the D is unclear. The CDR3 sequence is 13 residues long. V shed 0 bases and J shed 6 bases, with 6 bases lying between them. The germline V gene encodes CDR1 MGHRA and CDR2 YSYEKL. CDR3 residues: CASSQDVVNEQFF. The CDR3 DNA reads as TGCGCCAGCAGCCAAGACGTGGTCAATGAGCAGTTCTTC.

The rearrangement joins TRBV3-1 to TRBJ2-5, with 7 positions matching TRBD2. V trimming: 0 bases; J trimming: 5 bases; junction bases outside the gene matches: 12. CDR1 is LGHDT and CDR2 is YNNKEL in the germline V gene (reference sequence). The CDR3 has 17 residues. CDR3 amino acids: CASSQDGQAGVRETQYF. CDR3 DNA sequence: TGTGCCAGCAGCCAAGATGGCCAGGCGGGGGTAAGGGAGACCCAGTACTTC.

CDR3 DNA sequence: TGTGCCACCAGCAGAGGTCCAGGCTGGCAGTATTATGGCTACACCTTC. Protein product: CATSRGPGWQYYGYTF. The chain employs TRBV15 and TRBJ1-2, with unresolved D. The CDR3 has 16 residues. Germline CDR1 is LNHNV and CDR2 is YYDKDF (reference sequence). Deletions cut 1 base from V and 5 bases from J, with 17 bases between. The entire variable domain, with the rest obtained from reference TRBV15 and TRBJ1-2, is as follows: DAMVIQNPRYQVTQFGKPVTLSCSQTLNHNVMYWYQQKSSQAPKLLFHYYDKDFNNEADTPDNFQSRRPNTSFCFLDIRSPGLGDTAMYLCATSRGPGWQYYGYTFGSGTRLTVV.

This clonotype turned up a few times. With a much larger clone just one base away, this may be a read error. This chain joins TRBV2 and TRBJ2-3, with 12 bases lining up with TRBD1. Germline CDR1 is SNHLY and CDR2 is FYNNEI. This CDR3 spans 15 amino acids. As DNA, the CDR3 is TGTGCCAGCAGAGGGACAGGGGGCTTTGGAGATACGCAGTGTTTT. This gives the protein CASRGTGGFGDTQCF.